These 2 T cell receptor beta chains originate from one sample sequenced in a study of blood T cell repertoires in COVID-19. Libraries were prepared by immunoSEQ multiplex PCR; TCRdb keeps only in-frame clonotypes and omits some of them. In the table there are over 200,000 clones, around 83% of which are singletons. Sequencing input: peripheral blood. These receptors all come from a man aged 40-55 years with active or convalescent COVID-19.

This clone was picked up one time. The chain employs TRBV19 and TRBJ2-7, with 12 nucleotides matching TRBD2. CDR3 size: 13 residues. Germline V CDR1 and CDR2: LNHDA, SQIVND (reference sequence). V gave up 5 bases and J gave up 7 bases; unmatched junction bases: 3. CDR3 in amino acids: CASSLLAGGEQYF. The CDR3 region has the DNA TGTGCCAGTAGTTTACTAGCGGGGGGTGAGCAGTACTTC.

The J gene is TRBJ1-4, the V gene TRBV2; TRBD1 might be the D (5 bases). The germline gives CDR1 SNHLY, CDR2 FYNNEI. The CDR3 consists of 15 residues. Trimming took off 7 bases at V and 7 bases at J, with 19 bases between the two ends. In DNA form, the CDR3 reads TGTGCCAGCACGGGGCCCGACGGGGGGGGTGAAAAACTGTTTTTT. Translating gives CASTGPDGGGEKLFF.